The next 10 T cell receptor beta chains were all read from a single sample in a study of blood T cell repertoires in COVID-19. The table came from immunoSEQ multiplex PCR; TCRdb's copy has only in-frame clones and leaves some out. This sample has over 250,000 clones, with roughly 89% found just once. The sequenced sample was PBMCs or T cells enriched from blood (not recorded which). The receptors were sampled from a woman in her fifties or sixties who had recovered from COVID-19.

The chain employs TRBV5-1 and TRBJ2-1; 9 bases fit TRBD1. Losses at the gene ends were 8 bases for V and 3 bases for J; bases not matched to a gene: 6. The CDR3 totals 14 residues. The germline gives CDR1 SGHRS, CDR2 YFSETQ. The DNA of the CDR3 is TGCGCCAGTAACAGGGGGCAAAACTACAATGAGCAGTTCTTC. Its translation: CASNRGQNYNEQFF. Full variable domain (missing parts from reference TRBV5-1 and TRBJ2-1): KAGVTQTPRYLIKTRGQQVTLSCSPISGHRSVSWYQQTPGQGLQFLFEYFSETQRNKGNFPGRFSGRQFSNSRSEMNVSTLELGDSALYLCASNRGQNYNEQFFGPGTRLTVL.

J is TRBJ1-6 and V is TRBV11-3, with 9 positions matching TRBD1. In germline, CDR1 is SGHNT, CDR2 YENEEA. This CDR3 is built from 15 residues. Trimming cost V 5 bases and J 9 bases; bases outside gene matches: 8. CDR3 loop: CASSGYRGRISPLHF. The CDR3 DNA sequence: TGTGCCAGCAGCGGTTACAGGGGGCGAATTTCACCCCTCCACTTT. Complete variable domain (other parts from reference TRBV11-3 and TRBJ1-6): EAGVVQSPRYKIIEKKQPVAFWCNPISGHNTLYWYLQNLGQGPELLIRYENEEAVDDSQLPKDRFSAERLKGVDSTLKIQPAELGDSAVYLCASSGYRGRISPLHFGNGTRLTVT.

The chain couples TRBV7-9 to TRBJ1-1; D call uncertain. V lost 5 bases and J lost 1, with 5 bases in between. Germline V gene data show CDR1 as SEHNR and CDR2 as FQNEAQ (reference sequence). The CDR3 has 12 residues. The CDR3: CASSAENTEAFF. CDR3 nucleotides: TGTGCCAGCAGCGCAGAGAACACTGAAGCTTTCTTT.

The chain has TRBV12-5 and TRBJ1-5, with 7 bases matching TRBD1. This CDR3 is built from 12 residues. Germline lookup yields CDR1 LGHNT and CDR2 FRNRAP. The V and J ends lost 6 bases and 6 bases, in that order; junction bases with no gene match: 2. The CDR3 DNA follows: TGTGCTAGTGGCGGACAGGTTCAGCCCCAGCATTTT. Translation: CASGGQVQPQHF. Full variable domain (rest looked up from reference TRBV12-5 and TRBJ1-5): DARVTQTPRHKVTEMGQEVTMRCQPILGHNTVFWYRQTMMQGLELLAYFRNRAPLDDSGMPKDRFSAEMPDATLATLKIQPSEPRDSAVYFCASGGQVQPQHFGDGTRLSIL.

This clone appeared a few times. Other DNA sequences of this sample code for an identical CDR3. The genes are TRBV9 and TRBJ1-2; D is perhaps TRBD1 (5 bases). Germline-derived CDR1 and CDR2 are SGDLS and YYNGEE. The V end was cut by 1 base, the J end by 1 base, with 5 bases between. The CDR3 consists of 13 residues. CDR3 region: CASSVQGNYGYTF. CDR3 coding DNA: TGTGCCAGCAGCGTACAGGGTAACTATGGCTACACCTTC.

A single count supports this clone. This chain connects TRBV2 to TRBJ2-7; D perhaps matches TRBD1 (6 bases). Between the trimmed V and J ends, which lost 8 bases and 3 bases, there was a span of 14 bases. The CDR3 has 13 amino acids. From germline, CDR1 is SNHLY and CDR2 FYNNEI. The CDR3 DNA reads TGTGCCAGCGGGGGTTGGACAGTCTACGAGCAGTACTTC. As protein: CASGGWTVYEQYF.

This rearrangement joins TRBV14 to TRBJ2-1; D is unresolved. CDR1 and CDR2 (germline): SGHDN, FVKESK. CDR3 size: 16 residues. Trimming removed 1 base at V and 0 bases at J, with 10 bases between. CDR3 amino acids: CASSQVPISSYNEQFF. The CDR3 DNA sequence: TGTGCCAGCAGCCAAGTTCCGATCAGCTCCTACAATGAGCAGTTCTTC.

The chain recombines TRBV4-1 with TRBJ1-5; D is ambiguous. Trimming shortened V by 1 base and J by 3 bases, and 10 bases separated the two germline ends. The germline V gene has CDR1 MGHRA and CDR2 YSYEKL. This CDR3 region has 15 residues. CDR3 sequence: CASSQVGQINQPQHF. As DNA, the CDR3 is TGCGCCAGCAGCCAAGTTGGGCAGATCAATCAGCCCCAGCATTTT.

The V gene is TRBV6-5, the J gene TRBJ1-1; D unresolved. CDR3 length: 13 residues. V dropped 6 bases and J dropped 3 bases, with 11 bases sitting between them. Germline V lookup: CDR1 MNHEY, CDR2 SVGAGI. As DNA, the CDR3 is TGTGCCAGCAGCTCCCTCGTCTACACTGAAGCTTTCTTT. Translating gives CASSSLVYTEAFF.

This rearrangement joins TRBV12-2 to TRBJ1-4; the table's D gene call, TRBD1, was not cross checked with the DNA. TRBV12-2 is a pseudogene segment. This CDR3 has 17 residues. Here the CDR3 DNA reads TGTGCAAGTCGCCTCCCCCGAGGACAGGGGGCGTGTGAAAAACTGTTTTTT. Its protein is CASRLPRGQGACEKLFF.